The 25 T cell receptor beta chains below all came from one sample that was sequenced in a study of human T cells and chemical hapten exposure. Time point specified: pre-sensitization, week 0. This sample's treatment: therapeutic diphenylcyclopropenone sensitization with weekly scalp DPC. TCRdb ran MiXCR on the RACE reads and lists one entry per CDR3 protein. The data show some 70,000 distinct CDR3 sequences, roughly 9.7% seen once. This material consisted of whole blood, taken in connection with sensitization to the hapten diphenylcyclopropenone (DPC). The receptor source for this set is a woman aged 45-65 years with alopecia areata. Some clones in this sample may be carry-over from other donors' samples.

This clonotype was seen many times. In DNA form, the CDR3 reads TGCAGTGCTCTAGACTCAGTCAGCTCACCCCTCCACTTT. This encodes CSALDSVSSPLHF. The rearrangement joins TRBV20-1 to TRBJ1-6; D not resolved. Per the germline V gene, CDR1 is DFQATT and CDR2 is SNEGSKA (reference sequence). The V end was cut by 5 bases, the J end by 10 bases, with 15 bases between. CDR3 size: 13 residues.

Here the CDR3 DNA reads TGTGCCAGCAGCTCACCACAGGGGGGCCAAGAGACCCAGTACTTC. Protein sequence: CASSSPQGGQETQYF. V gene TRBV7-9 combines with J gene TRBJ2-5; 8 positions agree with TRBD1. Germline V lookup: CDR1 SEHNR, CDR2 FQNEAQ (reference sequence). CDR3 size: 15 residues. J was trimmed by 1 base and V by 4 bases; bases with no gene match: 5.

This chain links TRBV2 with TRBJ1-5, with 10 bases fitting TRBD1. Per the germline V gene, CDR1 is SNHLY and CDR2 is FYNNEI. Losses at the gene ends were 5 bases for V and 6 bases for J; bases not matched to a gene: 4. The CDR3 length is 14 residues. The CDR3 nucleotides read TGTGCCAGCAGTCGAGGACAGGGGGGTCAGCCCCAGCATTTT. Encoded protein: CASSRGQGGQPQHF.

V gene TRBV7-6 combines with J gene TRBJ2-3; the match to TRBD2 covers 11 bases. Germline-derived CDR1 and CDR2 are SGHVS and FNYEAQ. This CDR3 has 16 amino acids. V shed 8 bases and J 4 bases; nucleotides not matched to a gene: 11. CDR3 loop: CASVLTSGGVADTQYF. In DNA, the CDR3 is TGTGCCAGCGTGCTAACTAGCGGGGGTGTTGCAGATACGCAGTATTTT.

The gene calls are TRBV7-2 and TRBJ1-3, with D perhaps matching TRBD1 (5 bases). The germline CDR1 and CDR2 sequences are SGHTA and FQGNSA. V shed 2 bases and J shed 0 bases, with 14 bases lying between them. This CDR3 contains 17 residues. The CDR3 protein is CASSLSQGPTSGNTIYF. For the CDR3, the DNA is TGTGCCAGCAGCTTATCCCAGGGCCCAACCTCTGGAAACACCATATATTTT.

This clonotype was observed a few times. The J gene is TRBJ2-5, the V gene TRBV28, with D possibly called TRBD1 or TRBD2 (6 bases each). V gave up 1 base and J gave up 1 base, with 13 bases separating them. The CDR3 has 16 amino acids. Germline loops: CDR1 MDHEN, CDR2 SYDVKM. The CDR3 DNA follows: TGTGCCAGCAGTTTATTAGGAGGAGGGGGCCAAGAGACCCAGTACTTC. Translating gives CASSLLGGGGQETQYF.

The chain couples TRBV6-2 or TRBV6-3 to TRBJ2-6; TRBD1 matches at 12 bases. V lost 5 bases to trimming and J lost 3 bases; unmatched junction nucleotides: 8. The CDR3 consists of 18 residues. Germline loops: CDR1 MNHEY, CDR2 SVGEGT. Here the CDR3 reads CASSPGQGARFGANVLTF. In nucleotides, the CDR3 is TGTGCCAGCAGTCCGGGACAGGGGGCACGGTTTGGGGCCAACGTCCTGACTTTC.

This clonotype was detected only a few times. V gene TRBV27 combines with J gene TRBJ2-1, with 9 positions matching TRBD1. The trim removed 2 bases at V and 8 bases at J, leaving 7 bases unmatched. This CDR3 region has 15 residues. Germline V gene data show CDR1 as MNHEY and CDR2 as SMNVEV (reference sequence). The CDR3 nucleotides read TGTGCCAGCAGTTTAGGTTGGACAGGGGAACATGAGCAGTTCTTC. Encoded protein: CASSLGWTGEHEQFF.

This clonotype was counted at least ten times. The V gene is TRBV6-2 or TRBV6-3, the J gene TRBJ2-3; no firm D call. The CDR3 runs 14 residues. The germline V gene encodes CDR1 MNHEY and CDR2 SVGEGT. The V and J ends lost 2 bases and 6 bases respectively, with 12 bases between them. CDR3 loop: CASSYSSPRDTQYF. DNA of the CDR3: TGTGCCAGCAGTTACAGCTCTCCCAGGGATACGCAGTATTTT.

The J gene is TRBJ2-7, the V gene TRBV28; 9 bases fit TRBD1. The CDR3 consists of 15 residues. Germline lookup yields CDR1 MDHEN and CDR2 SYDVKM. The V segment lost 4 bases and the J segment 1 base; nucleotides outside the gene matches: 5. The DNA of the CDR3 is TGTGCCAGCAGTTCCTCCGGGACAGGGTCCTACGAGCAGTACTTC. As protein: CASSSSGTGSYEQYF.

This sequence joins TRBV10-3 and TRBJ2-5; 7 bases fit TRBD1. V shed 4 bases and J 2 bases; nucleotides not matched to a gene: 7. The length of the CDR3 is 15 residues. Germline V CDR1 and CDR2: ENHRY, SYGVKD. CDR3 protein: CAISASQGNQETQYF. The CDR3 nucleotides read TGTGCCATCAGTGCTTCACAGGGGAATCAAGAGACCCAGTACTTC.

This clonotype was seen a few times. The CDR3 nucleotides read TGTGCCAGCAGTCAGGACACAGGACCCTACGAGCAGTACTTC. It translates to CASSQDTGPYEQYF. The V call is TRBV7-6, the J call TRBJ2-7; TRBD1 is a possible D gene (5 bases). The CDR3 is 14 amino acids. The germline V gene encodes CDR1 SGHVS and CDR2 FNYEAQ. V was cut by 6 bases and J by 2 bases, with 14 bases left in between. The full variable domain, its missing parts supplied by reference TRBV7-6 and TRBJ2-7, is GAGVSQSPRYKVTKRGQDVALRCDPISGHVSLYWYRQALGQGPEFLTYFNYEAQQDKSGLPNDRFSAERPEGSISTLTIQRTEQRDSAMYRCASSQDTGPYEQYFGPGTRLTVT.

Judged by abundance, this clonotype is medium-sized. This rearrangement joins TRBV28 to TRBJ2-3, with D perhaps matching TRBD2 (6 bases). Germline assignment: CDR1 MDHEN and CDR2 SYDVKM. This CDR3 region has 14 residues. With 3 bases removed from V and 3 bases from J, the gap between germline ends came to 10 bases. CDR3 in amino acids: CASSFLSGTDTQYF. CDR3 DNA: TGTGCCAGCAGTTTCCTCAGCGGGACAGATACGCAGTATTTT.

Ten or more counts support this clonotype. The rearrangement joins TRBV20-1 to TRBJ2-1; 12 bases align to TRBD2. The V gene end was trimmed by 4 bases and the J gene end by 1 base; junction bases not matched to a gene: 5. The germline CDR1 and CDR2 sequences are DFQATT and SNEGSKA (reference sequence). CDR3 size: 16 residues. CDR3 region: CSATLAGGVSYNEQFF. CDR3 in DNA: TGCAGTGCTACCCTAGCGGGAGGGGTGTCCTACAATGAGCAGTTCTTC.

This sequence joins TRBV13 and TRBJ1-1; D perhaps matches TRBD1 (5 bases). Trimming left V 8 bases short and J 6 bases short, with 19 bases between. The germline gives CDR1 PRHDT, CDR2 FYEKMQ (reference sequence). The CDR3 sequence is 14 residues long. The CDR3 protein is CASGAAIKGAEAFF. The CDR3 region has the DNA TGTGCCAGCGGGGCCGCCATTAAAGGCGCTGAAGCTTTCTTT.

On this clonotype: A read error may explain this, as a much larger clone is one base away. V gene TRBV20-1 combines with J gene TRBJ1-6, with a tentative D call TRBD1 (5 bases). Germline V gene data show CDR1 as DFQATT and CDR2 as SNEGSKA (reference sequence). The CDR3 contains 16 residues. Here the CDR3 reads CSARGPTGNYNSSLHF. CDR3 nucleotide sequence: TGCAGTGCTAGGGGCCCAACAGGAAACTATAATTCATCCCTCCACTTT.

Many counts were recorded for this clonotype. The CDR3 DNA reads as TGCAGTGCTAGAGATCCGACAGGGGTGAGCAATCAGCCCCAGCATTTT. This gives the protein CSARDPTGVSNQPQHF. The chain is built from TRBV20-1 and TRBJ1-5, with TRBD1 identical over 8 bases. Unmatched junction bases numbered 5, after V lost 0 bases and J lost 1 base. The CDR3 length is 16 residues. CDR1 and CDR2 from the germline V gene are DFQATT and SNEGSKA (reference sequence).

This clonotype was recorded at least ten times. This chain joins TRBV20-1 and TRBJ2-1; 9 positions agree with TRBD1. CDR3 length equals 14 residues. Germline V CDR1 and CDR2: DFQATT, SNEGSKA (reference sequence). The junction had 6 bases not matched to a gene; V was cut back by 5 bases and J by 4 bases. This CDR3 reads CSAFTGGFYNEQFF. For the CDR3, the DNA is TGCAGTGCTTTTACAGGGGGCTTTTACAATGAGCAGTTCTTC.

Concerning this clonotype itself: The junction differs from germline at one of its ends, possibly a read error. The gene calls are TRBV3-1 and TRBJ2-7; D not resolved. CDR1 and CDR2 (germline): LGHDT, YNNKEL (reference sequence). The CDR3 contains 17 residues. CDR3 sequence: CAGSPYPSNLGTYEQYF. CDR3 DNA sequence: TGTGCCGGCAGCCCCTACCCGAGTAACCTAGGCACCTACGAGCAGTACTTC.

This clonotype was counted a few times. The chain couples TRBV20-1 to TRBJ2-5; 9 bases line up with TRBD1. Trimming took 0 bases from V and 4 from J; bases not matched to a gene: 3. Germline V gene sequence: CDR1 DFQATT, CDR2 SNEGSKA (reference sequence). There are 14 residues in the CDR3. In nucleotides, the CDR3 is TGCAGTGCTAGAGATAACAGGGGGCGAGAGACCCAGTACTTC. It yields the protein CSARDNRGRETQYF.

In this sample, this clonotype turned up many times. The V gene is TRBV19, the J gene TRBJ2-4; TRBD1 agrees at 10 bases. V trimming: 7 bases; J trimming: 0 bases; junction bases outside the gene matches: 12. Germline CDR1 and CDR2: LNHDA and SQIVND (reference sequence). The CDR3 has 18 residues. CDR3 protein: CASTDSPRTGGAKNIQYF. The CDR3 DNA follows: TGTGCCAGTACCGATAGCCCTCGGACAGGGGGAGCCAAAAACATTCAGTACTTC.

Regarding this clonotype: At one end the junction does not follow the germline gene, possibly because of a read error. The rearrangement uses TRBV28 and TRBJ1-5; D might be TRBD1 (5 bases). Germline loops: CDR1 MDHEN, CDR2 SYDVKM. The CDR3 has 15 amino acids. The CDR3, as DNA: TGTGTCAGCAGAAAACTGGGGGTTGCCGTTCAGCCCCAGCATTTT. The encoded protein is CVSRKLGVAVQPQHF.

This clonotype was counted at least ten times. This chain links TRBV18 with TRBJ1-1, with D tentatively TRBD1 (5 bases). There are 12 residues in the CDR3. Trimming pared 3 bases from V and 8 bases from J, leaving 10 bases between. CDR1 KGHSH and CDR2 LQKENI come from the germline V gene. CDR3 sequence reads: CASSPRSGEAFF. Written as DNA, the CDR3 is TGTGCCAGCTCACCTAGATCAGGGGAAGCTTTCTTT.

This clonotype was counted at least ten times. The rearrangement uses TRBV5-1 and TRBJ1-1, with 8 bases identical to TRBD1. V was pared by 2 bases and J by 4 bases, with 4 bases of the junction left unmatched. Germline CDR1 reads SGHRS; CDR2 reads YFSETQ. The length of the CDR3 is 14 residues. DNA for the CDR3: TGCGCCAGCAGCTTTGGACAGGGAGGCACTGAAGCTTTCTTT. Translating gives CASSFGQGGTEAFF. Full variable domain (remainder filled in from reference TRBV5-1 and TRBJ1-1): KAGVTQTPRYLIKTRGQQVTLSCSPISGHRSVSWYQQTPGQGLQFLFEYFSETQRNKGNFPGRFSGRQFSNSRSEMNVSTLELGDSALYLCASSFGQGGTEAFFGQGTRLTVV.

This clonotype was observed at least ten times. The CDR3 sequence: CASSQGVMQGQGYGYTF. In nucleotides, the CDR3 is TGTGCCAGCAGCCAAGGTGTAATGCAGGGGCAGGGCTATGGCTACACCTTC. This chain joins TRBV4-2 and TRBJ1-2; D might be TRBD1 (6 bases). V was cut by 1 base and J by 4 bases, with 19 bases left in between. The CDR3 spans 17 residues. Germline values: CDR1 LGHNA, CDR2 YNFKEQ.